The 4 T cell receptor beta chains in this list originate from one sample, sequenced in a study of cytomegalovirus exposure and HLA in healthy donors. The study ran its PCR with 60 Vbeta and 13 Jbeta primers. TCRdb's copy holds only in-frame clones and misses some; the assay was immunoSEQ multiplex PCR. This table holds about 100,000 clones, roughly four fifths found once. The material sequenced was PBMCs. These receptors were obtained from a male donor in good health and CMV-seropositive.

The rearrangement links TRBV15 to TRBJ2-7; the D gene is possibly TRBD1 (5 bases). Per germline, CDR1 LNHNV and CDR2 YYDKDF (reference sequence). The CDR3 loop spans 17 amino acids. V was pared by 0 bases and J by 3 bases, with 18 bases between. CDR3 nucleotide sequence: TGTGCCACCAGCAGAGATTTTGGGGCGAGGATCGTCTACGAGCAGTACTTC. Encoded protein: CATSRDFGARIVYEQYF.

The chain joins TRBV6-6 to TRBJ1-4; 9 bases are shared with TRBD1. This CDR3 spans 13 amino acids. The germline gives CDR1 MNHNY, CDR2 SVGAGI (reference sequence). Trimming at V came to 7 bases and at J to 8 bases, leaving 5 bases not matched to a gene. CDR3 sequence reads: CASNWDRDEKLFF. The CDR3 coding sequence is TGTGCCAGCAACTGGGACAGGGACGAAAAACTGTTTTTT.

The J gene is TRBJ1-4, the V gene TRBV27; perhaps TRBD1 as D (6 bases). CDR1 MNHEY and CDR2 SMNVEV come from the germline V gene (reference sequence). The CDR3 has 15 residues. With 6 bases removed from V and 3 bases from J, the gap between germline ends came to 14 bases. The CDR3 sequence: CASRGQLLSNEKLFF. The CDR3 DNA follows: TGTGCCAGCAGAGGACAGCTTTTGTCTAATGAAAAACTGTTTTTT.

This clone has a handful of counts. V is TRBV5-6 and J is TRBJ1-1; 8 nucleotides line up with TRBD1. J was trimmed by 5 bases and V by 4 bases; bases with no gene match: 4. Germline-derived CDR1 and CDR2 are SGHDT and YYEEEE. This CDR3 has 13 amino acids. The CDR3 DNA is TGTGCCAGCAGCACTGGACAGGGTACTGAAGCTTTCTTT. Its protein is CASSTGQGTEAFF.